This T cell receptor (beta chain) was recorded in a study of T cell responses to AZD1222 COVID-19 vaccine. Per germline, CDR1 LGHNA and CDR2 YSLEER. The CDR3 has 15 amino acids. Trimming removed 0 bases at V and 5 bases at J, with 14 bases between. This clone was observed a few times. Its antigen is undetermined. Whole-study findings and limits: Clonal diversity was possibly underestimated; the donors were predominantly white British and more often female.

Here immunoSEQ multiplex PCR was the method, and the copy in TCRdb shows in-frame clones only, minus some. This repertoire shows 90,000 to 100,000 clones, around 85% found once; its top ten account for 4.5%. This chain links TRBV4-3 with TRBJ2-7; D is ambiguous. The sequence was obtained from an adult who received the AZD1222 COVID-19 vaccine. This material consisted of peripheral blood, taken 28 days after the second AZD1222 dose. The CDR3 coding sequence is TGCGCCAGCAGCCAAGATTTGGTCCCCGGCGACGAGCAGTACTTC. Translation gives CASSQDLVPGDEQYF.